The 5 T cell receptor beta chains below come from one sample, sequenced in a study of blood T cell repertoires in COVID-19. The table came from immunoSEQ multiplex PCR; TCRdb's copy has only in-frame clones and leaves some out. The repertoire holds roughly 200,000 clones, with about 88% as singletons. Specimen: PBMCs or T cells enriched from blood (not recorded which). All receptors come from a woman aged 25 to 39 who had recovered from COVID-19.

The rearrangement links TRBV7-8 to TRBJ2-2; a weak D match, TRBD2 (6 bases). The CDR3 has 14 amino acids. The germline V gene has CDR1 SGHVS and CDR2 FQNEAQ. Between the trimmed V and J ends, which lost 2 bases and 4 bases, there was a span of 8 bases. CDR3 in amino acids: CASSLRRGTGELFF. As DNA, the CDR3 is TGTGCCAGCAGCTTAAGGAGGGGCACCGGGGAGCTGTTTTTT. Looking up the rest from reference TRBV7-8 and TRBJ2-2 gives the full variable domain: GAGVSQSPRYKVAKRGQDVALRCDPISGHVSLFWYQQALGQGPEFLTYFQNEAQLDKSGLPSDRFFAERPEGSVSTLKIQRTQQEDSAVYLCASSLRRGTGELFFGEGSRLTVL.

The CDR3 is CASSDTGGGNTEAFF. CDR3 sequence (DNA): TGTGCCAGCAGTGACACAGGGGGCGGGAACACTGAAGCTTTCTTT. The chain carries TRBV6-2 or TRBV6-3 and TRBJ1-1; 9 positions agree with TRBD1. The V gene end was trimmed by 5 bases and the J gene end by 1 base; junction bases not matched to a gene: 5. The CDR3 runs to 15 residues. The germline gives CDR1 MNHEY, CDR2 SVGEGT.

V usage is TRBV7-2 and J usage is TRBJ2-7, with a tentative D call TRBD2 (6 bases). The CDR3 spans 14 residues. Germline CDR1 is SGHTA and CDR2 is FQGNSA. Trimming shortened V by 6 bases and J by 3 bases, and 15 bases separated the two germline ends. The CDR3 region has the DNA TGTGCCAGCAGGGCCCTTGGGAGGAACTACGAGCAGTACTTC. Protein product: CASRALGRNYEQYF.

The gene calls are TRBV4-1 and TRBJ1-3, with D unclear. The CDR3 consists of 15 residues. V lost 2 bases and J 1 base, leaving 9 bases between the germline ends. Germline CDR1 reads MGHRA; CDR2 reads YSYEKL. Written as DNA, the CDR3 is TGCGCCAGCAGCCAAACGGCGGTATCTGGAAACACCATATATTTT. Translation gives CASSQTAVSGNTIYF.

The rearrangement links TRBV29-1 to TRBJ1-1, with D maybe TRBD1 (5 bases). Germline V CDR1 and CDR2: SQVTM, ANQGSEA. The V end lost 4 bases, the J end lost 5 bases, and 11 bases lay between the germline ends. CDR3 length: 12 residues. CDR3 amino acids: CSVGVAGTEAFF. Written as DNA, the CDR3 is TGCAGCGTTGGCGTGGCAGGGACTGAAGCTTTCTTT.